This is a list of T cell receptor beta chains from one sample in a study of T cell changes during pregnancy in multiple sclerosis. Only in-frame clones appear in the TCRdb table, and some are missing; sequencing was by immunoSEQ multiplex PCR. The sample carries about 40,000 clones, about 87% recorded once. Material: CD4+ T cells from peripheral blood mononuclear cells, obtained before pregnancy. The receptor set was obtained from a female donor with multiple sclerosis, enrolled in a pregnancy study. CDR3s include the opening cysteine and the closing phenylalanine or tryptophan. D genes are given only for firm matches. Rows give clone size only sometimes, using once, few, many, or a class for an expanded clone.

size,V,J,D,DNA,CDR3
.,TRBV10-3,TRBJ1-2,.,TGTGCCATTACCCCCGAGTCCAATTATGTCTATGGCTACACCTTC,CAITPESNYVYGYTF
once,TRBV18,TRBJ1-2,TRBD1,TGTGCCAGCTCACCTCCCGACAGGGGATTTACGTATGGCTACACCTTC,CASSPPDRGFTYGYTF
.,TRBV6-6,TRBJ1-5,.,TGTGCCAGCTTCGACGGGGGTCAGCCCCAGCATTTT,CASFDGGQPQHF
.,TRBV6-6,TRBJ2-5,.,TGTGCCAGCAAAACAGGGAGCCAAGAGACCCAGTACTTC,CASKTGSQETQYF
.,TRBV6-4,TRBJ1-6,.,TGTGCCAGCAGTATTCGTGGGGGGGATTCACCCCTCCACTTT,CASSIRGGDSPLHF
.,TRBV5-6,TRBJ1-5,.,TGTGCCAGCAACTCTCGACTTGGGAGGGGGCCCCAGCATTTT,CASNSRLGRGPQHF
once,TRBV5-1,TRBJ2-1,TRBD2,TGCGCCAGCAGCCTTGGAGTATCGGGACTACCGTTCTTC,CASSLGVSGLPFF
.,TRBV15,TRBJ2-7,.,TGTGCCACCAGCAGAGATCCTGAGTCCTACGAGCAGTACTTC,CATSRDPESYEQYF
once,TRBV7-9,TRBJ1-4,TRBD1,TGTGCCAGCAGCCCCCGGGGGACAGGTCGGGCTGAAAAACTGTTTTTT,CASSPRGTGRAEKLFF
.,TRBV7-8,TRBJ2-7,TRBD1,TGTGCCAGCAGCAAGTTCAGGGGGCTGGCCTACGAGCAGTACTTC,CASSKFRGLAYEQYF
.,TRBV7-2,TRBJ1-2,.,TGTGCCAGCAGCTTAGCCTCCCATCCCGGAGAGAACTATGGCTACACCTTC,CASSLASHPGENYGYTF
.,TRBV7-3,TRBJ1-1,.,TGTGCCAGCAGCTTAACAAGACATCCTAACACTGAAGCTTTCTTT,CASSLTRHPNTEAFF
.,TRBV5-4,TRBJ2-5,TRBD2,TGTGCCAGCAGCTTAAGCGGGGCTAACCAAGAGACCCAGTACTTC,CASSLSGANQETQYF
once,TRBV2,TRBJ2-5,.,TGTGCCACCCATACAGGGAGGGCCCAAGAGACCCAGTACTTC,CATHTGRAQETQYF
.,TRBV2,TRBJ1-2,.,TGTGCCAGCAGTGGCCGGACAGCTTATGGCTACACCTTC,CASSGRTAYGYTF
.,TRBV25-1,TRBJ2-3,.,TGTGCCAGCATGGGTTCGGGGGGTTTATCAGGGGCGCAGTATTTT,CASMGSGGLSGAQYF
.,TRBV7-2,TRBJ1-5,.,TGTGCCAGCAGCTTACGGGGGGTTAGCAATCAGCCCCAGCATTTT,CASSLRGVSNQPQHF
.,TRBV6-6,TRBJ1-6,.,TGTGCCAGCAGTTACGGGGCCAGGGTTAGGTCACCCCTCCACTTT,CASSYGARVRSPLHF
.,TRBV11-1,TRBJ2-7,.,TGTGCCAGCAGCTTAGCGAGGGAGTCAGGTCCGTACTTC,CASSLARESGPYF
once,TRBV4-1,TRBJ1-4,.,TGCGCCAGCAGCCAAGATTTTTATAGGGGATTTCAGGAAAAACTGTTTTTT,CASSQDFYRGFQEKLFF
.,TRBV5-1,TRBJ1-1,TRBD1,TGCGCCAGCAGCTTTACCAGGGGGGACACTGAAGCTTTCTTT,CASSFTRGDTEAFF
.,TRBV30,TRBJ1-4,.,TGTGCCTGGAGTGCCCTAGGAGGTTACCCTCATTCCCATGAAAAACTGTTTTTT,CAWSALGGYPHSHEKLFF
.,TRBV5-6,TRBJ1-2,.,TGTGCCAGCAGGGGGGGTGGCTATGGCTACACCTTC,CASRGGGYGYTF
.,TRBV6-4,TRBJ1-1,TRBD1,TGTGCCAGCAGGGGGACAGGGGGCAGAGCTTTCTTT,CASRGTGGRAFF
.,TRBV19,TRBJ1-5,TRBD1,TGTGCCAGTAGAAAAGGGGACAGGGGATTACAGCCCCAGCATTTT,CASRKGDRGLQPQHF
.,TRBV25-1,TRBJ2-7,.,TGTGCCAGCAGTGAGACATCGGGATCGGTTTACGAGCAGTACTTC,CASSETSGSVYEQYF
once,TRBV28,TRBJ1-3,.,TGTGCCAGCAGTTTATACCCTGTGGGGGGGAGAAACACCATATATTTT,CASSLYPVGGRNTIYF
.,TRBV11-3,TRBJ1-6,TRBD1,TGTGCCAGCGGCTCTGACAGGGGGTCACCCCTCCACTTT,CASGSDRGSPLHF
few,TRBV28,TRBJ2-7,.,TGTGCCAGCAGCCGCAGGGCCTACGAGCAGTACTTC,CASSRRAYEQYF
.,TRBV9,TRBJ2-3,.,TGTGCCAGCAGCGTAGCAAGGGGTAGCACAGATACGCAGTATTTT,CASSVARGSTDTQYF
.,TRBV5-1,TRBJ2-7,.,TGCGCCAGCAGCTTCCTTACAGGGGGGGCCTACGAGCAGTACTTC,CASSFLTGGAYEQYF
.,TRBV7-2,TRBJ1-2,TRBD1,TGTGCCAGCAGCTTAGTGCGGACAGGGGCTGGCTACACCTTC,CASSLVRTGAGYTF
.,TRBV7-2,TRBJ2-4,TRBD2,TGTGCCAGCAGCCTACACGTACTAGCGGGGGCCTCATCAAAAAACATTCAGTACTTC,CASSLHVLAGASSKNIQYF
.,TRBV10-3,TRBJ2-2,.,TGTGCCATCAGTGGGGGCGCGGGGGAGCTGTTTTTT,CAISGGAGELFF
.,TRBV19,TRBJ2-1,.,TGTGCCAGTAGTACGACAGGCCGGGAACAGTTCTTC,CASSTTGREQFF
.,TRBV6-5,TRBJ1-1,.,TGTGCCAGCAGGACCACAGCGAACACTGAAGCTTTCTTT,CASRTTANTEAFF
.,TRBV6-5,TRBJ1-1,TRBD1,TGTGCCAGCAGCTACGGTGGGGACAGCTACAACCAAGCTTTCTTT,CASSYGGDSYNQAFF
.,TRBV28,TRBJ2-1,TRBD1,TGTGCCAGCTGGAGACAGGGGACCTACAATGAGCAGTTCTTC,CASWRQGTYNEQFF
.,TRBV12-1,TRBJ2-7,.,TGTGCCAGCAGCTCGGGACTAGCGGGGGGCCCCCGGCCCTACGAGCAGTACTTC,CASSSGLAGGPRPYEQYF
.,TRBV29-1,TRBJ2-1,TRBD2,TGCAGCGGGGTTCTAGCGGGGGGAGAGCAGTTCTTC,CSGVLAGGEQFF
.,TRBV6-1,TRBJ2-5,TRBD2,TGTGCCAGCAGTGAACGGCGGGGGGCGGGGGGCCACCAAGAGACCCAGTACTTC,CASSERRGAGGHQETQYF
.,TRBV6-5,TRBJ1-2,TRBD1,TGTGCCAGCAGACGACAGGGATCCCCACTATATGGCTACACCTTC,CASRRQGSPLYGYTF
medium-sized,TRBV5-1,TRBJ1-1,TRBD1,TGCGCCAGCAGCTGGACAGGGATGAACACTGAAGCTTTCTTT,CASSWTGMNTEAFF
once,TRBV5-6,TRBJ1-2,.,TGTGCCAGCAGCGGTACACCTGCTAACTATGGCTACACCTTC,CASSGTPANYGYTF
.,TRBV7-3,TRBJ1-1,.,TGTGCCAGCAGCTTTGGGCCCAGGGGTGTGAACACTGAAGCTTTCTTT,CASSFGPRGVNTEAFF
once,TRBV28,TRBJ1-1,.,TGTGCCAGCGGAACCCAATGGGAGGGGAACGCTTTCTTT,CASGTQWEGNAFF
.,TRBV10-3,TRBJ2-1,TRBD2,TGTGCCACCACTATAGCGGGGGGGGATAATGAGCAGTTCTTC,CATTIAGGDNEQFF
.,TRBV7-2,TRBJ2-5,.,TGTGCCAGCAGCTTAGCGGCCGTTTTAGAGACCCAGTACTTC,CASSLAAVLETQYF
once,TRBV18,TRBJ1-2,.,TGTGCCAGCCGCCTTTTTACAGGGAACTATGGCTACACCTTC,CASRLFTGNYGYTF
.,TRBV23-1,TRBJ1-2,TRBD1,TGCGCCAGCAGTCTGACTTCTTTTGGGGACAGGGGACCGAGGGTAAAGTATGGCTACACCTTC,CASSLTSFGDRGPRVKYGYTF